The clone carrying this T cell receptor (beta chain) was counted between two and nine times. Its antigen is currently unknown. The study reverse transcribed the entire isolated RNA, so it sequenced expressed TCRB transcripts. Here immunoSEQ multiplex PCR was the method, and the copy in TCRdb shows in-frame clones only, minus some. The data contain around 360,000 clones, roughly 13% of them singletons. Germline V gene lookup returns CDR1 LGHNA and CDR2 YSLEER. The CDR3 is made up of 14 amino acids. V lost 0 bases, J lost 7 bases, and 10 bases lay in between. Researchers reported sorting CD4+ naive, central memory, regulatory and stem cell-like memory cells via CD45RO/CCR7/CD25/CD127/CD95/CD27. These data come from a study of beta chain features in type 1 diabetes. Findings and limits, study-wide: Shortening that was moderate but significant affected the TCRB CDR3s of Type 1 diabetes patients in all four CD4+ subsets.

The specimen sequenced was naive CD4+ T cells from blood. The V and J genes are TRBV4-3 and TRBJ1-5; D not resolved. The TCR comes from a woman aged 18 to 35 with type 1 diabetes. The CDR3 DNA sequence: TGCGCCAGCAGCCAAGATTCGAGGGCGCAGCCCCAGCATTTT. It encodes CASSQDSRAQPQHF.